The T cell receptor beta chain described here comes from a study of breast tumors, draining lymph nodes, adjacent tissues. Study-wide points: The lymph node origin of tumor T cells was framed as consistent with a hypothesis, not demonstrated. The data were judged consistent with most tumor T cells coming from lymph node and expanding in tumor.

About this clonotype itself: The antigen is not known.

This CDR3 contains 11 residues. The V end lost 8 bases, the J end lost 5 bases, and 12 bases lay between the germline ends. Per the germline V gene, CDR1 is SQVTM and CDR2 is ANQGSEA. TCRdb re-called the multiplex PCR reads through MiXCR, storing one row per CDR3 protein. The data show around 230,000 distinct CDR3 sequences, with less than 40% seen just once and approximately 3.3% held by the top ten. Axillary draining lymph nodes of breast cancer patients supplied the node samples. The TCR was taken from a female donor with breast cancer. Some clones in this sample may be carry-over from other donors' samples. Sequencing was performed on axillary lymph node tissue. The V gene is TRBV29-1, the J gene TRBJ1-2; D is undetermined. CDR3 loop: CSSLTKYGYTF. CDR3 DNA: TGCAGCAGTTTAACCAAGTATGGCTACACCTTC.